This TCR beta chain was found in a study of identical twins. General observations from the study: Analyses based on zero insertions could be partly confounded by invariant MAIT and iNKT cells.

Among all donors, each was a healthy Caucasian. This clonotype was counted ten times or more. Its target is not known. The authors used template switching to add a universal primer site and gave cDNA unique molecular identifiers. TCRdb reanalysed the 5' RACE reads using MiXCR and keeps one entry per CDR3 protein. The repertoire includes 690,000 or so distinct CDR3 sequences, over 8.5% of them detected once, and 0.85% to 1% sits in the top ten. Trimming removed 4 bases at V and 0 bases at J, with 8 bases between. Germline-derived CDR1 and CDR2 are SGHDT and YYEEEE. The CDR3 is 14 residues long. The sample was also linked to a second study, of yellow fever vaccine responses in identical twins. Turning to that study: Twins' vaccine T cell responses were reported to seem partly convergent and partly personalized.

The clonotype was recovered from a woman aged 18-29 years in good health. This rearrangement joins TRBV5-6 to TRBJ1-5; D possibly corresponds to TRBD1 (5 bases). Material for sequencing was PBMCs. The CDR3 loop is CASSQGYSNQPQHF. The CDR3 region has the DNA TGTGCCAGCAGCCAGGGATATAGCAATCAGCCCCAGCATTTT. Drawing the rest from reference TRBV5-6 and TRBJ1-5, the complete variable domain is DAGVTQSPTHLIKTRGQQVTLRCSPKSGHDTVSWYQQALGQGPQFIFQYYEEEERQRGNFPDRFSGHQFPNYSSELNVNALLLGDSALYLCASSQGYSNQPQHFGDGTRLSIL.